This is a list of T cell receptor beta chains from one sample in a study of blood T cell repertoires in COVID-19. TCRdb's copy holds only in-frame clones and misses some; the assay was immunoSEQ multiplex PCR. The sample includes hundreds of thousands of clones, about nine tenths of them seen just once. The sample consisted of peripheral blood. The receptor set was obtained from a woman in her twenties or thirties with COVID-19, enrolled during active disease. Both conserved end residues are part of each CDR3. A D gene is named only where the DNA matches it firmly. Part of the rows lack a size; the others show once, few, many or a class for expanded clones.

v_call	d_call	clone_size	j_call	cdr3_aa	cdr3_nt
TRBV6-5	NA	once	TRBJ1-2	CASSYSSQGSYGYTF	TGTGCCAGCAGTTACTCGAGCCAGGGATCGTATGGCTACACCTTC
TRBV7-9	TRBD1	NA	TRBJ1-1	CASSGGTDFRGAFF	TGTGCCAGCAGCGGTGGGACAGATTTCAGGGGCGCTTTCTTT
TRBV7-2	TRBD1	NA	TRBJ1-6	CASSYRSAGGVGSPLHF	TGTGCCAGCAGCTACCGGTCGGCAGGGGGTGTAGGATCACCCCTCCACTTT
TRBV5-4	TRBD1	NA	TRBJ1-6	CASSLETGGGNSPLHF	TGTGCCAGCAGCCTCGAGACAGGGGGCGGGAATTCACCCCTCCACTTT
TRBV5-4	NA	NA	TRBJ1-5	CASSTDGQPNQPQHF	TGTGCCAGCAGCACGGACGGACAGCCCAATCAGCCCCAGCATTTT
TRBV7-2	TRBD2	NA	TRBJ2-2	CASSFSLAGGPNGELFF	TGTGCCAGCAGCTTCTCCCTAGCGGGGGGGCCTAACGGGGAGCTGTTTTTT
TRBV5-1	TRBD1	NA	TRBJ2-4	CASSLNTGVSQNIQYF	TGCGCCAGCAGCTTAAACACAGGGGTCAGCCAAAACATTCAGTACTTC
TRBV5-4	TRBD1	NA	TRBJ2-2	CASSTDRLATGELFF	TGTGCCAGCAGCACGGACAGGCTGGCCACCGGGGAGCTGTTTTTT
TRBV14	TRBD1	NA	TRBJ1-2	CASSPQGTHYGYTF	TGTGCCAGCAGCCCACAGGGGACTCACTATGGCTACACCTTC
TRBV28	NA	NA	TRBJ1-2	CASSLGPRGDGYTF	TGTGCCAGCAGTTTGGGGCCTAGGGGCGATGGCTACACCTTC
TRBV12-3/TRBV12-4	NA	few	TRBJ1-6	CATSGEGNSPLHF	TGTGCCACGTCGGGGGAGGGGAATTCACCCCTCCACTTT
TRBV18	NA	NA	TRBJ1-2	CASSPQAGSPRGGARGYTF	TGTGCCAGCTCACCCCAGGCCGGAAGTCCGCGCGGGGGGGCGCGGGGCTACACCTTC
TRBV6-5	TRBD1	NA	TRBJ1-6	CASSYRTGVGSPLHF	TGTGCCAGCAGTTACCGAACAGGGGTTGGCTCACCCCTCCACTTT
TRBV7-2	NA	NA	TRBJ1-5	CASSYNNQPQHF	TGTGCCAGCAGCTATAATAATCAGCCCCAGCATTTT
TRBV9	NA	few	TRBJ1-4	CASSPNQATNEKLFF	TGTGCCAGCAGCCCCAACCAGGCCACTAATGAAAAACTGTTTTTT
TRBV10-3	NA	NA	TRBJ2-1	CAISENTWGVPLNEQFF	TGTGCCATCAGTGAAAACACTTGGGGGGTTCCTCTCAATGAGCAGTTCTTC
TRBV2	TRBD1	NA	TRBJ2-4	CASSEASQGVRNIQYF	TGTGCCAGCAGTGAAGCGTCACAGGGGGTGAGGAACATTCAGTACTTC
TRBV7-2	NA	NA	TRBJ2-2	CASSFRVDLYTGELFF	TGTGCCAGCAGCTTCAGGGTGGATCTTTACACCGGGGAGCTGTTTTTT
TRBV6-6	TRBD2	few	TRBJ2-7	CASSPLLAGDYEQYF	TGTGCCAGCAGTCCCCTCCTAGCGGGGGATTACGAGCAGTACTTC
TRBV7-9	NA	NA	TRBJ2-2	CASSPFTGELFF	TGTGCCAGCAGCCCCTTCACCGGGGAGCTGTTTTTT
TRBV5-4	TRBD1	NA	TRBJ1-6	CASSAGQGEGSPLHF	TGTGCCAGCAGCGCTGGACAGGGAGAGGGTTCACCCCTCCACTTT
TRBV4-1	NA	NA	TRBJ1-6	CASSRSRQGGSPLHF	TGCGCCAGCAGCCGATCGCGGCAGGGAGGATCACCCCTCCACTTT
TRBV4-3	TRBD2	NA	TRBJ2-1	CASSSDSGVSSYNEQFF	TGCGCCAGCAGTTCAGATAGCGGGGTGAGCTCCTACAATGAGCAGTTCTTC
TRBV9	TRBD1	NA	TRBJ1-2	CASSVVGTGATYGYTF	TGTGCCAGCAGCGTAGTCGGGACAGGGGCTACCTATGGCTACACCTTC
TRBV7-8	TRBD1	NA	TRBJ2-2	CASNPTGGEFGELFF	TGTGCCAGCAACCCTACAGGGGGCGAGTTCGGGGAGCTGTTTTTT
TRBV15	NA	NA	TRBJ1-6	CATSRGGRAYSPLHF	TGTGCCACCAGCAGAGGGGGCAGGGCCTATTCACCCCTCCACTTT
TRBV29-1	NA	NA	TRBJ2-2	CSATGQTGELFF	TGCAGCGCCACGGGACAAACCGGGGAGCTGTTTTTT
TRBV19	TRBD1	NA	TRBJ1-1	CASSSTGGTEAFF	TGTGCCAGTTCTTCCACAGGGGGCACTGAAGCTTTCTTT
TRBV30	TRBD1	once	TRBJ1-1	CAWRITGTGRVMNTEAFF	TGTGCCTGGAGAATCACCGGGACAGGGCGGGTCATGAACACTGAAGCTTTCTTT
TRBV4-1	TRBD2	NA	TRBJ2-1	CASSPEDQRGASYNEQFF	TGCGCCAGCAGCCCTGAGGACCAGCGGGGGGCCTCCTACAATGAGCAGTTCTTC
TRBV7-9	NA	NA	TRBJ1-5	CASSPAGRTDQPQHF	TGTGCCAGCAGCCCCGCGGGTCGCACGGATCAGCCCCAGCATTTT
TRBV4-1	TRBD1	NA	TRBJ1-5	CASSQMPGTADQPQHF	TGCGCCAGCAGCCAAATGCCCGGGACAGCAGATCAGCCCCAGCATTTT
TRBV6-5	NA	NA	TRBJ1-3	CASKAGPENTIYF	TGTGCCAGCAAGGCGGGGCCGGAGAACACCATATATTTT
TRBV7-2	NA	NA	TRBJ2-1	CASSLAGVLRGGEQFF	TGTGCCAGCAGCTTAGCCGGCGTCCTAAGGGGGGGAGAGCAGTTCTTC
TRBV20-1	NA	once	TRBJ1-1	CSASGREEEAFF	TGCAGTGCTAGTGGCAGGGAGGAGGAAGCTTTCTTT
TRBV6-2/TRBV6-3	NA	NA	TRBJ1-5	CASSYSGPLPQHF	TGTGCCAGCAGTTACTCGGGCCCATTGCCCCAGCATTTT
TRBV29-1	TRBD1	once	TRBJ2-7	CSVEDHTTGSHAYEQYF	TGCAGCGTTGAAGATCATACGACAGGGAGTCATGCCTACGAGCAGTACTTC
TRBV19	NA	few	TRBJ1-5	CASSMPARRAQHF	TGTGCCAGTAGTATGCCGGCCCGCAGGGCCCAGCATTTT
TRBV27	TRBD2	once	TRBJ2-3	CASKGLADPDTQYF	TGTGCCAGCAAAGGACTAGCGGATCCAGATACGCAGTATTTT
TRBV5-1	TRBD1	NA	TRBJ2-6	CASSFIPGQPPRANVLTF	TGCGCCAGCAGCTTTATTCCGGGACAGCCGCCCCGCGCCAACGTCCTGACTTTC
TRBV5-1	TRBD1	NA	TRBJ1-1	CASSMTGGLNTEAFF	TGCGCCAGCAGCATGACAGGGGGCCTTAACACTGAAGCTTTCTTT
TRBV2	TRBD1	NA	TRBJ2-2	CATGRGPGELFF	TGTGCCACAGGCAGGGGGCCCGGGGAGCTGTTTTTT
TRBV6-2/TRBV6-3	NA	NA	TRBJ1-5	CASSYGQPSNQPQHF	TGTGCCAGCAGTTACGGGCAGCCTAGCAATCAGCCCCAGCATTTT
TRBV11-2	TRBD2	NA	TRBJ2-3	CASSLVLAGGLADTQYF	TGTGCCAGCAGCTTAGTACTAGCGGGGGGGCTTGCAGATACGCAGTATTTT
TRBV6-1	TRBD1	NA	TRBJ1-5	CASSEAKHRGHNQPQHF	TGTGCCAGCAGTGAAGCCAAGCACAGGGGGCACAATCAGCCCCAGCATTTT
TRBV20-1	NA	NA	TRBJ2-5	CSASGALGRGEETQYF	TGCAGTGCTAGTGGGGCGTTAGGCAGGGGGGAAGAGACCCAGTACTTC
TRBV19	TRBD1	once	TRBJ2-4	CASSSGTGKNIQYF	TGTGCCAGTTCCTCCGGGACAGGGAAAAACATTCAGTACTTC
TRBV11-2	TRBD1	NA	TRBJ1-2	CASKDTGGNGYTF	TGTGCCAGCAAGGATACAGGGGGCAATGGCTACACCTTC
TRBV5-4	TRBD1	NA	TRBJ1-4	CASSHGTGEEKLFF	TGTGCCAGCAGTCATGGGACAGGGGAAGAAAAACTGTTTTTT